These 8 T cell receptor beta chains originate from one sample sequenced in a study of blood T cell repertoires in COVID-19. The assay was immunoSEQ multiplex PCR, and TCRdb's table has in-frame clones only and misses some. The data show 45,000 or so clones, approximately 70% seen once. Sample: peripheral blood. The origin of the receptors is a man at least 80 years old with acute or convalescent COVID-19.

The J gene is TRBJ1-1, the V gene TRBV4-2, with no clear D. Germline V CDR1 and CDR2: LGHNA, YNFKEQ. This CDR3 spans 20 amino acids. V lost 0 bases and J lost 4, with 27 bases in between. Written as DNA, the CDR3 is TGTGCCAGCAGCCAAGATATATTCGTTGGGGAGTCTACAGTAACCACTGAAGCTTTCTTT. Protein product: CASSQDIFVGESTVTTEAFF.

The rearrangement uses TRBV19 and TRBJ2-7, with D perhaps TRBD2 (5 bases). The CDR3 is 14 amino acids. Germline assignment: CDR1 LNHDA and CDR2 SQIVND (reference sequence). V lost 6 bases, J lost 3 bases, and 15 bases lay in between. The CDR3: CASSWALGSYEQYF. DNA of the CDR3: TGTGCCAGTAGCTGGGCTTTGGGGAGCTACGAGCAGTACTTC.

The chain employs TRBV28 and TRBJ1-4; D call uncertain. With 5 bases removed from V and 7 bases from J, the gap between germline ends came to 11 bases. Looked up from germline, CDR1 is MDHEN and CDR2 is SYDVKM. This CDR3 has 13 amino acids. CDR3 protein: CASSPRVGEKLFF. As DNA, the CDR3 is TGTGCCAGCAGTCCTCGGGTGGGTGAAAAACTGTTTTTT.

V gene TRBV28 combines with J gene TRBJ2-1; 7 positions agree with TRBD2. Germline assignment: CDR1 MDHEN and CDR2 SYDVKM. This CDR3 is built from 15 residues. Trimming took 5 bases from V and 4 from J; bases not matched to a gene: 8. CDR3 sequence reads: CASSLPGRAYNEQFF. CDR3 in DNA: TGTGCCAGCAGTCTCCCAGGGAGGGCATACAATGAGCAGTTCTTC.

The chain recombines TRBV28 with TRBJ2-5, with D perhaps TRBD1 (6 bases). The CDR3 contains 14 residues. The V and J ends lost 3 bases and 1 base respectively, with 9 bases between them. Germline V lookup: CDR1 MDHEN, CDR2 SYDVKM. CDR3 region: CASSFRTAQETQYF. The CDR3 nucleotides are TGTGCCAGCAGTTTCCGGACAGCCCAAGAGACCCAGTACTTC.

This clone was counted a single time. The chain carries TRBV7-3 and TRBJ2-3; 8 bases agree with TRBD2. Per the germline V gene, CDR1 is SGHTA and CDR2 is FQGTGA. V lost 5 bases and J lost 5; bases outside the gene matches: 6. The CDR3 is 14 amino acids. The CDR3: CASSISGNIDTQYF. Written as DNA, the CDR3 is TGTGCCAGCAGCATTAGCGGGAATATAGATACGCAGTATTTT. Using reference TRBV7-3 and TRBJ2-3 for the parts outside the CDR3, the full variable domain is GAGVSQTPSNKVTEKGKYVELRCDPISGHTALYWYRQSLGQGPEFLIYFQGTGAADDSGLPNDRFFAVRPEGSVSTLKIQRTERGDSAVYLCASSISGNIDTQYFGPGTRLTVL.

The CDR3 nucleotides read TGTGCCAGTAGTATACGACAGGGCTTCTACGAGCAGTACTTC. The encoded protein is CASSIRQGFYEQYF. This rearrangement joins TRBV19 to TRBJ2-7; TRBD1 agrees at 7 bases. The CDR3 has 14 residues. V shed 2 bases and J 3 bases; nucleotides not matched to a gene: 4. Germline CDR1 and CDR2: LNHDA and SQIVND (reference sequence).

This chain connects TRBV6-6 to TRBJ1-2; TRBD1 agrees at 12 bases. The germline gives CDR1 MNHNY, CDR2 SVGAGI (reference sequence). CDR3 length equals 16 residues. J was trimmed by 3 bases and V by 6 bases; bases with no gene match: 8. CDR3 DNA sequence: TGTGCCAGCAGACCCGGGACAGGGGGCGCGGACTATGGCTACACCTTC. Its translation: CASRPGTGGADYGYTF.